Shown below are 15 T cell receptor beta chains from a single sample sequenced in a study of blood T cells in healthy people across ages. Through a sample-barcoded 5' primer and a J-beta primer mix, a second PCR was run for roughly 6 to 11 cycles. Each CDR3 protein is one row after TCRdb ran MiXCR on the 5' RACE reads. The sample contains roughly 1.5 million distinct CDR3 sequences, approximately 42% of which appear only once. The sample was blood. These receptors came from a woman between 18 and 29 years old in good health.

Only a few counts were recorded for this clonotype. The V call is TRBV20-1, the J call TRBJ2-7, with D tentatively TRBD1 (6 bases). CDR3 length: 14 amino acids. CDR1 and CDR2 (germline): DFQATT, SNEGSKA (reference sequence). V was clipped by 0 bases and J by 0 bases, with 9 bases between them. CDR3 sequence (DNA): TGCAGTGCTAGAGATCCCAGGGGCTCCTACGAGCAGTACTTC. Translated, it gives CSARDPRGSYEQYF.

This sequence joins TRBV7-9 and TRBJ1-2; weak D call: TRBD1 (5 bases). Per germline, CDR1 SEHNR and CDR2 FQNEAQ (reference sequence). V was trimmed by 3 bases and J by 0 bases, leaving 11 bases between them. The CDR3 is made up of 15 amino acids. CDR3 amino acids: CASSFDSPANYGYTF. The CDR3 coding sequence is TGTGCCAGCAGCTTTGACAGCCCAGCTAACTATGGCTACACCTTC.

This clonotype was counted many times. In DNA, the CDR3 is TGTGCCAGCAGTTTCTACAATGAGCAGTACTTC. This translates into CASSFYNEQYF. The gene calls are TRBV7-2 and TRBJ2-5; D uncertain. The V gene's germline CDR1 is SGHTA and CDR2 FQGNSA. V was cut by 6 bases and J by 11 bases, with 13 bases left in between. CDR3 length: 11 residues.

With regard to this clonotype: The junction does not match germline at one end; this may be a read error. This rearrangement joins TRBV5-4 to TRBJ2-7; D possibly corresponds to TRBD2 (6 bases). In germline, CDR1 is SGHNT, CDR2 YYREEE (reference sequence). The CDR3 is made up of 13 amino acids. The CDR3 DNA is TGTGCCAGCAGCTTGGTTCCGGGGGACGAGCGGTACTTC. Translation gives CASSLVPGDERYF. The complete variable domain, with remaining parts taken from reference TRBV5-4 and TRBJ2-7, reads ETGVTQSPTHLIKTRGQQVTLRCSSQSGHNTVSWYQQALGQGPQFIFQYYREEENGRGNFPPRFSGLQFPNYSSELNVNALELDDSALYLCASSLVPGDERYFGPGTRLTVT.

In this sample, this clonotype turned up a few times. This chain joins TRBV29-1 and TRBJ2-1; D uncertain. There are 14 residues in the CDR3. Germline V gene sequence: CDR1 SQVTM, CDR2 ANQGSEA. Trimming removed 4 bases from V and 0 bases from J, with 10 bases in between. CDR3 DNA: TGCAGCGTTGCCAAACAGACCTCCTACAATGAGCAGTTCTTC. Protein: CSVAKQTSYNEQFF.

This clonotype was counted only a few times. The rearrangement links TRBV19 to TRBJ1-1; no reliable D call. The germline V gene has CDR1 LNHDA and CDR2 SQIVND (reference sequence). The CDR3 runs 13 residues. V lost 3 bases, J lost 6 bases, and 11 bases lay in between. The CDR3 nucleotides are TGTGCCAGTAGTATGGGGAGTCTCGCTGAAGCTTTCTTT. The encoded protein is CASSMGSLAEAFF. Filled out from reference TRBV19 and TRBJ1-1, the complete variable domain reads DGGITQSPKYLFRKEGQNVTLSCEQNLNHDAMYWYRQDPGQGLRLIYYSQIVNDFQKGDIAEGYSVSREKKESFPLTVTSAQKNPTAFYLCASSMGSLAEAFFGQGTRLTVV.

The V and J genes are TRBV20-1 and TRBJ2-1; D gene ambiguous. Germline V CDR1 and CDR2: DFQATT, SNEGSKA (reference sequence). The CDR3 is made up of 12 amino acids. The V and J ends lost 3 bases and 4 bases respectively, with 7 bases between them. The CDR3 DNA reads TGCAGTGCTAGCAATTGGTACAATGAGCAGTTCTTC. Residues: CSASNWYNEQFF.

This chain joins TRBV7-2 and TRBJ2-1; D call uncertain. The ends were cut back, 1 base at V and 10 bases at J, with 8 bases in the middle. CDR1 is SGHTA and CDR2 is FQGNSA in the germline V gene. CDR3 length: 12 amino acids. In nucleotides, the CDR3 is TGTGCCAGCAGCTTAGTAACGTGGGAGCAGTTCTTC. Translating gives CASSLVTWEQFF.

There are a few counts of this clonotype. V and J are TRBV6-5 and TRBJ1-1; no clear D. Germline V CDR1 and CDR2: MNHEY, SVGAGI. This CDR3 comprises 12 residues. Trimming pared 6 bases from V and 6 bases from J, leaving 11 bases between. The CDR3, as DNA: TGTGCCAGCAGGGACCGAGGGTCTGAAGCTTTCTTT. Translation gives CASRDRGSEAFF.

This clonotype turned up a few times. This chain links TRBV2 with TRBJ2-7; 7 bases line up with TRBD1. This CDR3 is 15 amino acids long. CDR1 is SNHLY, CDR2 FYNNEI, per germline. V shed 5 bases and J 5 bases; nucleotides not matched to a gene: 12. The CDR3 DNA reads as TGTGCCAGCAGTATCGAGGGACAGCCCCTCCACGAGCAGTACTTC. This codes for CASSIEGQPLHEQYF.

This chain links TRBV6-2 or TRBV6-3 with TRBJ2-1, with 7 bases identical to TRBD2. V trimming: 6 bases; J trimming: 10 bases; junction bases outside the gene matches: 3. The germline CDR1 and CDR2 sequences are MNHEY and SVGEGT. The CDR3 sequence is 11 residues long. The CDR3 DNA reads TGTGCCAGCAGGGGGGGGAGGGAGCAGTTCTTC. It translates to CASRGGREQFF.

This clonotype was seen only a few times. V usage is TRBV3-1 and J usage is TRBJ2-3; D is perhaps TRBD2 (5 bases). The CDR3 is 12 residues long. The V end lost 4 bases, the J end lost 9 bases, and 11 bases lay between the germline ends. CDR1 LGHDT and CDR2 YNNKEL come from the germline V gene (reference sequence). The DNA for the CDR3 is TGTGCCAGCAGCCCCCCGGGAATAACGCAGTATTTT. Its translation is CASSPPGITQYF.

This clonotype came up many times. The chain uses TRBV27 and TRBJ2-7; maybe TRBD1 (5 bases). Per the germline V gene, CDR1 is MNHEY and CDR2 is SMNVEV (reference sequence). CDR3 size: 13 residues. The V gene lost 2 bases and the J gene lost 3 bases, with 8 bases spanning the gap. The CDR3 DNA sequence: TGTGCCAGCAGTTTAAGACAGAACTACGAGCAGTACTTC. As protein: CASSLRQNYEQYF.

This clonotype was counted only a few times. V usage is TRBV29-1 and J usage is TRBJ2-1, with a possible D match to TRBD1 (6 bases). The CDR3 spans 12 residues. Germline values: CDR1 SQVTM, CDR2 ANQGSEA. Trimming removed 5 bases at V and 5 bases at J, with 10 bases between. This chain's CDR3 is CSVIRGNNEQFF. CDR3 nucleotides: TGCAGCGTTATCAGGGGTAACAATGAGCAGTTCTTC.

This clonotype was picked up a small number of times. The V gene is TRBV20-1, the J gene TRBJ2-1; TRBD2 agrees at 15 bases. The CDR3 runs 14 residues. Germline-derived CDR1 and CDR2 are DFQATT and SNEGSKA (reference sequence). V was pared by 5 bases and J by 9 bases, with 5 bases of the junction left unmatched. CDR3 protein: CSAWTSGGAVEQFF. DNA for the CDR3: TGCAGTGCTTGGACTAGCGGGGGGGCCGTTGAGCAGTTCTTC.